The clone carrying this T cell receptor (beta chain) was counted between two and nine times. Its antigen is still unknown. Authors of the study amplified TCR beta CDR3 regions from RNA transcripts. The TCR CDR3 was amplified in a first-round RT-PCR using the HTBI primer set. TCRdb re-called the multiplex PCR reads through MiXCR, storing one row per CDR3 protein. Of 500,000 to 800,000 distinct CDR3 sequences listed, nearly 45% were seen once; the top ten hold less than 8.5%. This sample is part of a study of T cells in Graves' hyperthyroidism and ophthalmopathy. Findings of the study overall: A model built on 13 V-J features separated ophthalmopathy from stable hyperthyroidism. Blood also contained most expanded thyroid clonotypes above 0.001.

The CDR3 consists of 15 residues. The V and J ends lost 7 bases and 6 bases respectively, with 18 bases between them. Germline loops: CDR1 SEHNR, CDR2 FQNEAQ (reference sequence). The chain recombines TRBV7-9 with TRBJ1-4, with no clear D. Sequenced input: peripheral blood or thyroid tissue (not recorded which). This TCR came from an adult man with Graves' disease, either hyperthyroidism or ophthalmopathy (not recorded which). CDR3 coding DNA: TGTGCCAGCAACAGATATGAGGAGGCCGATGAAAAACTGTTTTTT. Encoded protein: CASNRYEEADEKLFF.